The present entry profiles one T cell receptor beta chain with its context. Its antigen is unknown. Once RNA had been extracted, it was reverse transcribed into cDNA to act as the sequencing template. TCRdb keeps only in-frame clones here, not all; method: immunoSEQ multiplex PCR. The table includes 13,000 to 15,000 clones, under 60% detected once. Peripheral blood and lesional scalp punch biopsies came from alopecia areata patients. The CDR3 runs to 15 residues. V shed 7 bases and J 4 bases; nucleotides not matched to a gene: 9. CDR1 is WNHNN, CDR2 SYGVQD, per germline (reference sequence). This record comes from a study of CD8+ T cells in alopecia areata. Study at large: Each day, treated patients took oral tofacitinib twice, at 5 to 10 mg per dose. Tofacitinib administration persisted for 6 to 18 months, succeeded by 6 months off drug. Points from the study as a whole: TCR sharing was clearer in mice than between patients, perhaps partly owing to patient HLA diversity. Sequences from scalp samples also cover resident alphabeta T cells of normal skin.

Sequencing used skin, obtained at week 0. The receptor's source is a human donor with alopecia areata. This chain joins TRBV10-1 and TRBJ1-4; TRBD1 aligns across 7 bases. The CDR3 DNA follows: TGCGCCAGCAACCAGGGGGGAAAGTTTAATGAAAAACTGTTTTTT. This codes for CASNQGGKFNEKLFF.